This TCR beta chain was observed in a study of shared clonotypes between healthy human individuals. Overall study context: Each donor's CD4 naive and CD4 memory cells filled three plates apiece, CD8 naive two, and CD8 memory one.

Germline V gives CDR1 SGHAT, CDR2 FQNNGV. This CDR3 is built from 13 residues. V was clipped by 1 base and J by 3 bases, with 7 bases between them. At the deep level, the assay was run. Measured with immunoSEQ multiplex PCR; TCRdb has only the in-frame clones, and not every one. The sample records a few hundred thousand clones, around 97% being singletons. The origin of this receptor is a woman aged 25 to 39 in good health. This chain links TRBV11-2 with TRBJ2-7; D gene uncertain. The sample comprised naive CD4+ T cells sorted from blood. Subset here: CD45RA+ positively selected. Written as DNA, the CDR3 is TGTGCCAGCAGCTTAGGTCTGGGCTACGAGCAGTACTTC. This codes for CASSLGLGYEQYF.